These 11 T cell receptor beta chains were all obtained from the same sample, sequenced in a study of blood T cell repertoires in COVID-19. The data were produced by immunoSEQ multiplex PCR, yet TCRdb's version contains in-frame clones alone and is incomplete. The repertoire has approximately 190,000 clones, roughly four fifths of them found once; the top ten carry around 6.3%. The sequenced material came from peripheral blood. Every receptor here comes from a woman in her forties with acute or convalescent COVID-19.

In this sample, this clone turned up a few times. The J gene is TRBJ2-3, the V gene TRBV21-1; TRBD2 was called by the table and not checked on the DNA. TRBV21-1 is an annotated pseudogene. The CDR3 sequence is 13 residues long. CDR3 amino acids: CASAGGRADTQYF. The CDR3 nucleotides are TGTGCCAGCGCGGGGGGGCGGGCAGATACGCAGTATTTT.

The V and J genes are TRBV28 and TRBJ2-7; 7 bases match TRBD1. Germline V gives CDR1 MDHEN, CDR2 SYDVKM. This CDR3 spans 15 amino acids. The V and J ends lost 3 bases and 0 bases, in that order; junction bases with no gene match: 5. The CDR3 region has the DNA TGTGCCAGCAGTTTCCCGGGACAGTACTCCTACGAGCAGTACTTC. This codes for CASSFPGQYSYEQYF. Drawing the rest from reference TRBV28 and TRBJ2-7, the complete variable domain is DVKVTQSSRYLVKRTGEKVFLECVQDMDHENMFWYRQDPGLGLRLIYFSYDVKMKEKGDIPEGYSVSREKKERFSLILESASTNQTSMYLCASSFPGQYSYEQYFGPGTRLTVT.

The rearrangement links TRBV9 to TRBJ2-1; no definite D call. The germline V gene encodes CDR1 SGDLS and CDR2 YYNGEE. The V end lost 3 bases, the J end lost 0 bases, and 10 bases lay between the germline ends. This CDR3 region has 15 residues. CDR3 bases: TGTGCCAGCAGCGGCCTGCGGTACTCCTACAATGAGCAGTTCTTC. Its translation is CASSGLRYSYNEQFF. Combining the CDR3 with reference TRBV9 and TRBJ2-1 gives the whole variable domain DSGVTQTPKHLITATGQRVTLRCSPRSGDLSVYWYQQSLDQGLQFLIQYYNGEERAKGNILERFSAQQFPDLHSELNLSSLELGDSALYFCASSGLRYSYNEQFFGPGTRLTVL.

The chain links TRBV27 to TRBJ2-3; D not resolved. Trimming took off 3 bases at V and 0 bases at J, with 7 bases between the two ends. This CDR3 is 14 amino acids long. CDR1 and CDR2 from the germline V gene are MNHEY and SMNVEV (reference sequence). CDR3 sequence: CASSFIPSTDTQYF. The CDR3 coding sequence is TGTGCCAGCAGTTTTATCCCTAGCACAGATACGCAGTATTTT.

This clone was counted a single time. The rearrangement links TRBV24-1 to TRBJ2-1, with D maybe TRBD1 (8 bases). This CDR3 is 17 amino acids long. The V and J ends lost 1 base and 4 bases respectively, with 16 bases between them. Germline loops: CDR1 KGHDR, CDR2 SFDVKD. CDR3 sequence: CATSDFRGRGLYNEQFF. CDR3 DNA sequence: TGTGCCACCAGTGATTTCAGGGGGCGGGGGCTATACAATGAGCAGTTCTTC.

This clone was detected once. This rearrangement joins TRBV12-5 to TRBJ2-2; perhaps TRBD1 as D (5 bases). The CDR3 has 13 residues. V was cut by 8 bases and J by 4 bases, with 11 bases left in between. Looked up from germline, CDR1 is LGHNT and CDR2 is FRNRAP. The chain's CDR3 is CASRGIATGELFF. CDR3 nucleotides: TGTGCTAGTAGGGGTATTGCCACCGGGGAGCTGTTTTTT.

This sequence joins TRBV6-5 and TRBJ2-1; D may be TRBD1 (6 bases). The CDR3 consists of 14 residues. V was clipped by 2 bases and J by 7 bases, with 12 bases between them. Germline values: CDR1 MNHEY, CDR2 SVGAGI. The CDR3 sequence is CASSYTYRANEQFF. CDR3 nucleotide sequence: TGTGCCAGCAGTTACACCTACAGGGCGAATGAGCAGTTCTTC.

The CDR3 DNA reads as TGTGCCATCAGGCGAAAGACTGAAGCTTTCTTT. Amino acids: CAIRRKTEAFF. V is TRBV10-3 and J is TRBJ1-1; no firm D call. This CDR3 has 11 amino acids. Trimming cost V 6 bases and J 5 bases, with 7 bases left between them. Germline CDR1 ENHRY, CDR2 SYGVKD.

The chain is built from TRBV19 and TRBJ1-5; D unclear. The CDR3 is 13 residues long. V shed 4 bases and J shed 4 bases, with 8 bases lying between them. CDR1 is LNHDA, CDR2 SQIVND, per germline (reference sequence). CDR3 residues: CASSTAGNQPQHF. In DNA form, the CDR3 reads TGTGCCAGTAGTACGGCGGGGAATCAGCCCCAGCATTTT.

J is TRBJ2-1 and V is TRBV24-1, with 7 bases identical to TRBD2. Germline assignment: CDR1 KGHDR and CDR2 SFDVKD. The CDR3 runs to 15 residues. The J segment lost 8 bases and the V segment lost 4 bases, leaving 10 bases of the junction unmatched. This CDR3 reads CATSDSRRGSDEQFF. The CDR3 DNA follows: TGTGCCACCAGTGACTCGAGGCGCGGGAGTGATGAGCAGTTCTTC.

CDR3 coding DNA: TGTGCCAGCAGCGTAGGGGTCGGGGGAACCCTCACAGATACGCAGTATTTT. Its translation: CASSVGVGGTLTDTQYF. The chain joins TRBV9 to TRBJ2-3; tentatively, D is TRBD2 (6 bases). Between the trimmed V and J ends, which lost 0 bases and 2 bases, there was a span of 16 bases. Germline V gene lookup returns CDR1 SGDLS and CDR2 YYNGEE. This CDR3 has 17 amino acids.